This T cell receptor (beta chain) was recovered during a study of blood T cell repertoires in COVID-19. Study overall: Some COVID-19 samples were acute and others convalescent; all came from the United States, Italy and Spain. The analysed material was cDNA or gDNA that came from T cells, B-cell-depleted T cells, or PBMCs.

This clone showed up just once. V shed 3 bases and J shed 0 bases, with 13 bases lying between them. This CDR3 has 16 amino acids. Germline assignment: CDR1 SGDLS and CDR2 YYNGEE. Original analysis: Estimates of nucleated cell counts were drawn from the amplification of reference gene primers. Using immunoSEQ multiplex PCR, the repertoire was profiled, and TCRdb retains in-frame clones only, with some absent. V, J and clone size derive from that table, while D and trimming were established from the DNA sequence. The data contain 120,000 to 150,000 clones, around 80% of them singletons. This sequence joins TRBV9 and TRBJ1-3; D not certain. What was sequenced was peripheral blood. The TCR was taken from a woman between 50 and 59 years old with acute or convalescent COVID-19. CDR3: CASSGNEGPSGNTIYF. The CDR3 coding sequence is TGTGCCAGCAGCGGCAACGAGGGCCCCTCTGGAAACACCATATATTTT.